Shown below are 27 T cell receptor beta chains from a single sample sequenced in a study of OX40 agonist ivuxolimab in advanced cancers. Here immunoSEQ multiplex PCR was the method, and the copy in TCRdb shows in-frame clones only, minus some. Here the sample spans tens of thousands of clones, over 90% being singletons. The input for sequencing was CD4+ or CD8+ T cells sorted from blood, taken in a trial of the OX40 agonist ivuxolimab. These receptors all stem from an adult with an advanced solid tumor such as melanoma, head and neck, liver or kidney cancer.

The chain carries TRBV11-2 and TRBJ2-1; 8 bases are a match to TRBD2. The germline CDR1 and CDR2 sequences are SGHAT and FQNNGV. Trimming removed 4 bases from V and 10 bases from J; junction bases left unmatched: 6. CDR3 size: 13 residues. The CDR3 here is CASSSGGGYEQFF. CDR3 sequence (DNA): TGTGCCAGCAGCTCGGGAGGGGGGTACGAGCAGTTCTTC.

The chain recombines TRBV5-1 with TRBJ2-7; D is tentatively TRBD1 or TRBD2 (5 bases each). From germline, CDR1 is SGHRS and CDR2 YFSETQ. The CDR3 has 15 amino acids. Trimming left V 2 bases short and J 5 bases short, with 17 bases between. The CDR3 coding sequence is TGCGCCAGCAGCTTTTCGGGACCCAGTAGCGACGAGCAGTACTTC. It yields the protein CASSFSGPSSDEQYF.

This clone occurred once. V is TRBV9 and J is TRBJ2-1, with 8 bases fitting TRBD2. Germline loops: CDR1 SGDLS, CDR2 YYNGEE. This CDR3 has 14 residues. V shed 4 bases, J shed 9 bases, and the junction held 9 bases outside the gene matches. The DNA for the CDR3 is TGTGCCAGCAGCCGAGGACTAGCAGGGACTGAGCAGTTCTTC. Its protein is CASSRGLAGTEQFF.

This rearrangement joins TRBV29-1 to TRBJ1-2, with D tentatively TRBD1 (6 bases). Looked up from germline, CDR1 is SQVTM and CDR2 is ANQGSEA. V lost 2 bases and J 5 bases, leaving 12 bases between the germline ends. This CDR3 is 13 amino acids long. The CDR3 spells CSVEYGGAYGYTF. The CDR3, as DNA: TGCAGCGTTGAATACGGGGGGGCATATGGCTACACCTTC.

This rearrangement joins TRBV19 to TRBJ2-4, with D perhaps TRBD1 or TRBD2 (5 bases each). Germline V gene data show CDR1 as LNHDA and CDR2 as SQIVND (reference sequence). This CDR3 spans 13 amino acids. V dropped 4 bases and J dropped 8 bases, with 12 bases sitting between them. Written as DNA, the CDR3 is TGTGCCAGTAGTAATGAGGGGTTGGACATTCAGTACTTC. Translation: CASSNEGLDIQYF.

The chain joins TRBV4-3 to TRBJ2-1; TRBD2 agrees at 8 bases. Looked up from germline, CDR1 is LGHNA and CDR2 is YSLEER. The CDR3 runs 17 residues. After removal of 0 bases from V and 0 bases from J, the junction contained 4 bases not matched to a gene. The CDR3: CASSQEIAGSSYNEQFF. In DNA form, the CDR3 reads TGCGCCAGCAGCCAAGAAATAGCGGGAAGCTCCTACAATGAGCAGTTCTTC.

The chain joins TRBV6-5 to TRBJ1-1; 8 nucleotides agree with TRBD1. Germline V gene data show CDR1 as MNHEY and CDR2 as SVGAGI. The CDR3 consists of 14 residues. V gave up 5 bases and J gave up 1 base; unmatched junction bases: 3. The CDR3 is CASSRDRWNTEAFF. The CDR3 nucleotides read TGTGCCAGCAGTAGGGACAGGTGGAACACTGAAGCTTTCTTT.

The CDR3 region is CASSLVPGTVGNTIYF. For the CDR3, the DNA is TGTGCCAGCAGCTTAGTACCGGGCACGGTGGGAAACACCATATATTTT. The rearrangement links TRBV7-9 to TRBJ1-3; no reliable D call. Trimming took 1 base from V and 4 from J, leaving 14 bases between them. From germline, CDR1 is SEHNR and CDR2 FQNEAQ (reference sequence). The CDR3 is made up of 16 amino acids.

The genes are TRBV6-5 and TRBJ2-7; D might be TRBD1 or TRBD2, each matching 7 bases. Germline loops: CDR1 MNHEY, CDR2 SVGAGI. The CDR3 is 15 amino acids. V was trimmed by 6 bases and J by 4 bases, leaving 19 bases between them. In DNA form, the CDR3 reads TGTGCCAGCAGGGGGAGGGGGCAGGGGGGGTACGAGCAGTACTTC. Its protein product is CASRGRGQGGYEQYF.

CDR3 DNA sequence: TGTGCCAGCAGTCCTCGGACAGGAAAGGACGAGCAGTACTTC. Protein sequence: CASSPRTGKDEQYF. The rearrangement links TRBV28 to TRBJ2-7; 7 nucleotides agree with TRBD1. The CDR3 contains 14 residues. Germline CDR1 reads MDHEN; CDR2 reads SYDVKM. The ends lost 5 bases at V and 5 bases at J; junction bases unmatched: 9.

The chain has TRBV28 and TRBJ2-3, with TRBD1 matching over 8 bases. Trimming removed 6 bases from V and 2 bases from J; junction bases left unmatched: 7. Germline lookup yields CDR1 MDHEN and CDR2 SYDVKM. The CDR3 runs 15 residues. Written as DNA, the CDR3 is TGTGCCAGCAGCCCCGGGACAGGCGTCACAGATACGCAGTATTTT. Translating it yields CASSPGTGVTDTQYF. The full variable domain, completed using reference TRBV28 and TRBJ2-3, is DVKVTQSSRYLVKRTGEKVFLECVQDMDHENMFWYRQDPGLGLRLIYFSYDVKMKEKGDIPEGYSVSREKKERFSLILESASTNQTSMYLCASSPGTGVTDTQYFGPGTRLTVL.

V is TRBV6-4 and J is TRBJ2-1; TRBD2 might be the D (5 bases). Germline CDR1 reads MRHNA; CDR2 reads SNTAGT. CDR3 size: 15 residues. Trimming took 0 bases from V and 3 from J, leaving 9 bases between them. The chain's CDR3 is CASSDSEGSYNEQFF. CDR3 sequence (DNA): TGTGCCAGCAGTGACTCTGAGGGTAGCTACAATGAGCAGTTCTTC.

This chain connects TRBV11-3 to TRBJ2-5, with TRBD1 matching over 9 bases. Germline assignment: CDR1 SGHNT and CDR2 YENEEA. The J segment lost 3 bases and the V segment lost 4 bases, leaving 0 bases of the junction unmatched. The CDR3 consists of 13 residues. The CDR3 loop is CASSWDREETQYF. The CDR3 DNA sequence: TGTGCCAGCAGCTGGGACAGGGAAGAGACCCAGTACTTC.

The chain employs TRBV6-5 and TRBJ2-7; 8 nucleotides align to TRBD2. The CDR3 totals 15 residues. Per germline, CDR1 MNHEY and CDR2 SVGAGI. V shed 4 bases, J shed 7 bases, and the junction held 12 bases outside the gene matches. CDR3 residues: CASSFSSAGAGEQYF. CDR3 DNA: TGTGCCAGCAGTTTCTCGTCAGCGGGAGCAGGGGAGCAGTACTTC.

The gene calls are TRBV7-9 and TRBJ2-2, with 13 positions matching TRBD2. Germline V lookup: CDR1 SEHNR, CDR2 FQNEAQ (reference sequence). The V gene end was trimmed by 4 bases and the J gene end by 4 bases; junction bases not matched to a gene: 9. The CDR3 spans 18 residues. The CDR3 spells CASSSPVTSGRSTGELFF. CDR3 bases: TGTGCCAGCAGCTCCCCGGTGACTAGCGGGAGGTCCACCGGGGAGCTGTTTTTT. Using reference TRBV7-9 and TRBJ2-2 for the parts outside the CDR3, the full variable domain is DTGVSQNPRHKITKRGQNVTFRCDPISEHNRLYWYRQTLGQGPEFLTYFQNEAQLEKSRLLSDRFSAERPKGSFSTLEIQRTEQGDSAMYLCASSSPVTSGRSTGELFFGEGSRLTVL.

A note on this clone: The junction departs from the called germline gene at one end, perhaps through a read error. The chain recombines TRBV19 with TRBJ1-2; D is uncertain. The CDR3 has 12 residues. Germline V CDR1 and CDR2: LNHDA, SQIVND (reference sequence). This CDR3 reads CASRIGVYGYTF. DNA for the CDR3: TGTGCCAGTAGAATAGGAGTCTATGGCTACACCTTC. The variable domain in full, with the rest retrieved from reference TRBV19 and TRBJ1-2, is DGGITQSPKYLFRKEGQNVTLSCEQNLNHDAMYWYRQDPGQGLRLIYYSQIVNDFQKGDIAEGYSVSREKKESFPLTVTSAQKNPTAFYLCASRIGVYGYTFGSGTRLTVV.

The rearrangement joins TRBV19 to TRBJ2-1, with D tentatively TRBD1 or TRBD2 (6 bases each). CDR1 and CDR2 (germline): LNHDA, SQIVND (reference sequence). This CDR3 spans 14 amino acids. Between the trimmed V and J ends, which lost 5 bases and 5 bases, there was a span of 13 bases. CDR3 coding DNA: TGTGCCAGTAGTGCCGGGGGCAGTAACAATGAGCAGTTCTTC. This translates into CASSAGGSNNEQFF.

This sequence joins TRBV7-8 and TRBJ2-7; D ambiguous. Per the germline V gene, CDR1 is SGHVS and CDR2 is FQNEAQ. The CDR3 sequence is 15 residues long. V gave up 0 bases and J gave up 1 base, with 10 bases separating them. The DNA of the CDR3 is TGTGCCAGCAGCTTAGCCTTGTCGCTATCCTACGAGCAGTACTTC. The encoded protein is CASSLALSLSYEQYF.

V gene TRBV9 combines with J gene TRBJ2-1, with 7 bases lining up with TRBD1. V trimming: 4 bases; J trimming: 8 bases; junction bases outside the gene matches: 18. This CDR3 is built from 17 residues. Per germline, CDR1 SGDLS and CDR2 YYNGEE. CDR3 nucleotides: TGTGCCAGCAGCCTAGGGGGCTTCTGGGGACAGTCATATGAGCAGTTCTTC. Translation gives CASSLGGFWGQSYEQFF. Together with reference TRBV9 and TRBJ2-1, the CDR3 gives the full variable domain: DSGVTQTPKHLITATGQRVTLRCSPRSGDLSVYWYQQSLDQGLQFLIQYYNGEERAKGNILERFSAQQFPDLHSELNLSSLELGDSALYFCASSLGGFWGQSYEQFFGPGTRLTVL.

J is TRBJ2-3 and V is TRBV5-1, with 7 positions matching TRBD1. The germline V gene encodes CDR1 SGHRS and CDR2 YFSETQ. The CDR3 loop spans 15 amino acids. Losses at the gene ends were 0 bases for V and 3 bases for J; bases not matched to a gene: 4. CDR3 coding DNA: TGCGCCAGCAGCTTGGCAGGACAGGAAACAGATACGCAGTATTTT. Its translation: CASSLAGQETDTQYF.

This sequence joins TRBV27 and TRBJ2-7; the D gene is possibly TRBD1 (5 bases). Germline V lookup: CDR1 MNHEY, CDR2 SMNVEV (reference sequence). This CDR3 region has 12 residues. The V and J ends lost 5 bases and 3 bases respectively, with 8 bases between them. In DNA, the CDR3 is TGTGCCAGCAGTCGTGACAGCTACGAGCAGTACTTC. Its protein is CASSRDSYEQYF.

CDR3 in DNA: TGTGCCAGCAGCAGGAAAGATAGCGGGAGGGCCATTGATGAGCAGTTCTTC. The encoded protein is CASSRKDSGRAIDEQFF. J is TRBJ2-1 and V is TRBV5-4, with 11 bases identical to TRBD2. This CDR3 is 17 amino acids long. V was clipped by 4 bases and J by 8 bases; unmatched bases: 14. Germline-derived CDR1 and CDR2 are SGHNT and YYREEE (reference sequence).

The J gene is TRBJ2-3, the V gene TRBV2; D may be TRBD1 (5 bases). This CDR3 region has 14 residues. V shed 0 bases and J shed 4 bases, with 8 bases lying between them. Germline CDR1 is SNHLY and CDR2 is FYNNEI. This chain's CDR3 is CASSEAQGPDTQYF. The CDR3 DNA follows: TGTGCCAGCAGTGAAGCGCAGGGCCCAGATACGCAGTATTTT.

The genes are TRBV6-5 and TRBJ1-1; D is possibly TRBD1 (6 bases). Germline V lookup: CDR1 MNHEY, CDR2 SVGAGI. V was pared by 4 bases and J by 5 bases, with 14 bases between. This CDR3 region has 14 residues. The CDR3 sequence is CASSFGGGMTEAFF. In nucleotides, the CDR3 is TGTGCCAGCAGTTTCGGGGGCGGAATGACTGAAGCTTTCTTT.

V is TRBV11-2 and J is TRBJ1-3; TRBD1 matches at 7 bases. The CDR3 is made up of 16 amino acids. The germline gives CDR1 SGHAT, CDR2 FQNNGV. Losses at the gene ends were 6 bases for V and 2 bases for J; bases not matched to a gene: 10. The CDR3: CASRKQGFDPGNTIYF. As DNA, the CDR3 is TGTGCCAGCAGGAAACAGGGGTTCGACCCTGGAAACACCATATATTTT.

The V and J genes are TRBV2 and TRBJ2-5, with 8 nucleotides matching TRBD2. The germline gives CDR1 SNHLY, CDR2 FYNNEI. The CDR3 spans 11 residues. The CDR3 reads CAAGEGLVQYF. The CDR3 DNA reads as TGTGCAGCGGGGGAGGGTTTGGTGCAGTACTTC. Looking up the rest from reference TRBV2 and TRBJ2-5 gives the full variable domain: EPEVTQTPSHQVTQMGQEVILRCVPISNHLYFYWYRQILGQKVEFLVSFYNNEISEKSEIFDDQFSVERPDGSNFTLKIRSTKLEDSAMYFCAAGEGLVQYFGPGTRLLVL.

The genes are TRBV27 and TRBJ2-7, with D tentatively TRBD1 or TRBD2 (5 bases each). Per germline, CDR1 MNHEY and CDR2 SMNVEV (reference sequence). The CDR3 sequence is 16 residues long. The V end lost 5 bases, the J end lost 5 bases, and 22 bases lay between the germline ends. The CDR3 loop is CASSRALLGTGHEQYF. Written as DNA, the CDR3 is TGTGCCAGCAGTCGCGCCCTACTGGGGACGGGTCACGAGCAGTACTTC.